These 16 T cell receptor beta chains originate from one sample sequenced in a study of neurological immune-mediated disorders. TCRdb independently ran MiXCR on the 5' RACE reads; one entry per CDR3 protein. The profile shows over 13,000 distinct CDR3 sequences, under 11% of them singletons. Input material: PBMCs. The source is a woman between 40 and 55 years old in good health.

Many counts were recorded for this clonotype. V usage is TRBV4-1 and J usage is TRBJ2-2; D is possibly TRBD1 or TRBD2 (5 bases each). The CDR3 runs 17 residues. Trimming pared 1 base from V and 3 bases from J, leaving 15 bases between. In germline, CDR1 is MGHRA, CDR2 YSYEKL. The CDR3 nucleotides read TGCGCCAGCAGCCAAGCCGGGACGCCCCCTCACACCGGGGAGCTGTTTTTT. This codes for CASSQAGTPPHTGELFF.

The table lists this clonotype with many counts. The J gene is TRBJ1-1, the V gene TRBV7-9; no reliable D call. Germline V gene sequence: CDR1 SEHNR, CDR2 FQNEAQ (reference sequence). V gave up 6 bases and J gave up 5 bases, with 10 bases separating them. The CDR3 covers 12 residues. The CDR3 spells CASSRVGTEAFF. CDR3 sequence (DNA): TGTGCCAGCAGTCGGGTGGGGACTGAAGCTTTCTTT.

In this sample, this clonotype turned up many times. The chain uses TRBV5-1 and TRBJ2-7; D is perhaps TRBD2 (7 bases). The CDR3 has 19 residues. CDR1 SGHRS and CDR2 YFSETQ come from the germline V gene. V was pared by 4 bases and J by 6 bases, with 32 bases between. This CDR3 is CASSQTLPGHPGTGGEQYF. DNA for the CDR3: TGCGCCAGCAGCCAGACATTACCGGGACACCCGGGAACGGGAGGCGAGCAGTACTTC.

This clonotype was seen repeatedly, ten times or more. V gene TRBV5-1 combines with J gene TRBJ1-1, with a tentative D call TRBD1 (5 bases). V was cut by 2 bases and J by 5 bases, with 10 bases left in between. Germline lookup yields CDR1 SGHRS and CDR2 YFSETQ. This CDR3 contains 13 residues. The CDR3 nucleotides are TGCGCCAGCAGCTTAGAGCGGGGGACTGAAGCTTTCTTT. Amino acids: CASSLERGTEAFF. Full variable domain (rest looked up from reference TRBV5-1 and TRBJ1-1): KAGVTQTPRYLIKTRGQQVTLSCSPISGHRSVSWYQQTPGQGLQFLFEYFSETQRNKGNFPGRFSGRQFSNSRSEMNVSTLELGDSALYLCASSLERGTEAFFGQGTRLTVV.

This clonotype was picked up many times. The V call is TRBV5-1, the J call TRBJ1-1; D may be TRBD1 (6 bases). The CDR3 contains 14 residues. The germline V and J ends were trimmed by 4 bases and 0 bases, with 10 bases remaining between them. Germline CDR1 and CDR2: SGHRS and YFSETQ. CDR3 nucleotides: TGCGCCAGCAGCCAAGGACAGCTGAACACTGAAGCTTTCTTT. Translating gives CASSQGQLNTEAFF.

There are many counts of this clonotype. The CDR3 sequence: CSARDLRGTGNSPLHF. In nucleotides, the CDR3 is TGCAGTGCTAGAGATCTCCGGGGGACTGGTAATTCACCCCTCCACTTT. This sequence joins TRBV20-1 and TRBJ1-6; D is perhaps TRBD1 (5 bases). Trimming removed 0 bases at V and 6 bases at J, with 15 bases between. Germline-derived CDR1 and CDR2 are DFQATT and SNEGSKA (reference sequence). The CDR3 runs 16 residues.

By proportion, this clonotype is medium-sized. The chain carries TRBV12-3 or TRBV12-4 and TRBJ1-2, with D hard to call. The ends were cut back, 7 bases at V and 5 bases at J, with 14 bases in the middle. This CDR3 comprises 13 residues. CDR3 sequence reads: CASTPLLGYGYTF. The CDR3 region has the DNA TGTGCCAGCACCCCATTATTGGGGTATGGCTACACCTTC.

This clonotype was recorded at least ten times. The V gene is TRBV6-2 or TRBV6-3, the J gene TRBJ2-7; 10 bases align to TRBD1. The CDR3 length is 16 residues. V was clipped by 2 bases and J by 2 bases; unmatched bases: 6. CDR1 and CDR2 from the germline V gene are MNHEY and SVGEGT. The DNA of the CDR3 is TGTGCCAGCAGTTACCCCTGGACAGGGGGGACCTACGAGCAGTACTTC. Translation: CASSYPWTGGTYEQYF.

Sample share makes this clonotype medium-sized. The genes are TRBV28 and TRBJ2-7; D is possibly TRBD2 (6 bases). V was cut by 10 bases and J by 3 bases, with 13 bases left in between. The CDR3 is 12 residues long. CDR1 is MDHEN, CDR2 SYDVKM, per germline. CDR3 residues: CATQTGGYEQYF. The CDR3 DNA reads TGTGCCACCCAAACCGGGGGCTACGAGCAGTACTTC.

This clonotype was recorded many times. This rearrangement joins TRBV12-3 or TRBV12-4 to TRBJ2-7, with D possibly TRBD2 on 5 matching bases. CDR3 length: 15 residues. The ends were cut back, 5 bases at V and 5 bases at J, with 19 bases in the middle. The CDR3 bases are TGTGCCAGCAGTCTCTGGACGCTGTCGAGGGACGAGCAGTACTTC. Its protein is CASSLWTLSRDEQYF.

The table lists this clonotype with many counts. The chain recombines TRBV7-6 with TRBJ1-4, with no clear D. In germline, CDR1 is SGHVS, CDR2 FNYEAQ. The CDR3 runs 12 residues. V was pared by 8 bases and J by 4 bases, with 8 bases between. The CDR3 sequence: CASSQINEKLFF. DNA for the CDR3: TGTGCCAGCTCGCAGATTAATGAAAAACTGTTTTTT.

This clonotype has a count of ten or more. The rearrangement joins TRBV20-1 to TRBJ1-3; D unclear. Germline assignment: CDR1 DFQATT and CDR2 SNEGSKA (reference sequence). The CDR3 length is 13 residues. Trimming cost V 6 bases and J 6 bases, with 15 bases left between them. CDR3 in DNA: TGCAGTGCCCTCGGGGATATTGCAAACACCATATATTTT. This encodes CSALGDIANTIYF.

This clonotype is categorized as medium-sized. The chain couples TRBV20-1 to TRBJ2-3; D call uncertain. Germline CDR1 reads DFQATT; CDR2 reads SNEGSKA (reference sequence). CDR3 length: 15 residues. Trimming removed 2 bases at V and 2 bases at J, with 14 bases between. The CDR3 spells CSARTSVGATDTQYF. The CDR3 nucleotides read TGCAGTGCTAGAACCAGCGTAGGAGCCACAGATACGCAGTATTTT.

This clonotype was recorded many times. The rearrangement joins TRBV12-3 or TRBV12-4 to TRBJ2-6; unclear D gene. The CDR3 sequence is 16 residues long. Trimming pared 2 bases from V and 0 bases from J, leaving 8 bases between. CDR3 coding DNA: TGTGCCAGCAGTTTAAGGCAGCTCTCTGGGGCCAACGTCCTGACTTTC. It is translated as CASSLRQLSGANVLTF.

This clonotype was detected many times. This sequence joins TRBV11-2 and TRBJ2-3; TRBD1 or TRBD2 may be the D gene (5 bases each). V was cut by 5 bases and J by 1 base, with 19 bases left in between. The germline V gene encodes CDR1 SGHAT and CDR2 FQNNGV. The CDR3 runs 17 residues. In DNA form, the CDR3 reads TGTGCCAGCAGCCCTGGGAGTCGGGACCTCCGCACAGATACGCAGTATTTT. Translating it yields CASSPGSRDLRTDTQYF.

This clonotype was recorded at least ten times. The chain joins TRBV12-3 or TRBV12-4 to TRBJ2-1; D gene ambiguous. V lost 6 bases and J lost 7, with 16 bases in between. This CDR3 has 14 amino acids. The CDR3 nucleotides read TGTGCCAGCAGCCCACCCCCCAAAAGGAATGAGCAGTTCTTC. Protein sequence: CASSPPPKRNEQFF.